This T cell receptor beta chain was observed in a study of T cells after yellow fever vaccination. At the level of the study: Researchers used SMART-Seq v4 Ultra Low Input to prepare fractions that had low cell numbers.

V lost 0 bases to trimming and J lost 15 bases, with 12 bases between them. In germline, CDR1 is LNHNV, CDR2 YYDKDF (reference sequence). CDR3 length: 12 residues. This clonotype was counted only a few times. The target antigen is unknown. General observations from the study: From the bulk population, abundant clonotypes could contaminate and appear within FACS-sorted repertoires. Boosting was followed by the reappearance of most primary-vaccination clones (about 97% CD4, about 90% CD8).

Synthesis of TCR cDNA relied on 5'RACE template switching, which attached a universal primer site and UMIs. TCRdb analysed the 5' RACE reads with MiXCR anew, one entry per CDR3 protein. The table lists about 220,000 distinct CDR3 sequences, roughly 6.3% of them singletons. The origin of this receptor is a man aged 25 to 45 who received the YFV17D yellow fever vaccine. The chain combines TRBV15 with TRBJ2-4; D not certain. The sequenced sample was CD4+ T cells sorted from PBMCs, obtained on the day of the yellow fever booster vaccination. CDR3 coding DNA: TGTGCCACCAGCAGAGATTTTGGGGAAGGGTACTTC. As protein: CATSRDFGEGYF. Full variable domain (remainder filled in from reference TRBV15 and TRBJ2-4): DAMVIQNPRYQVTQFGKPVTLSCSQTLNHNVMYWYQQKSSQAPKLLFHYYDKDFNNEADTPDNFQSRRPNTSFCFLDIRSPGLGDTAMYLCATSRDFGEGYFGAGTRLSVL.